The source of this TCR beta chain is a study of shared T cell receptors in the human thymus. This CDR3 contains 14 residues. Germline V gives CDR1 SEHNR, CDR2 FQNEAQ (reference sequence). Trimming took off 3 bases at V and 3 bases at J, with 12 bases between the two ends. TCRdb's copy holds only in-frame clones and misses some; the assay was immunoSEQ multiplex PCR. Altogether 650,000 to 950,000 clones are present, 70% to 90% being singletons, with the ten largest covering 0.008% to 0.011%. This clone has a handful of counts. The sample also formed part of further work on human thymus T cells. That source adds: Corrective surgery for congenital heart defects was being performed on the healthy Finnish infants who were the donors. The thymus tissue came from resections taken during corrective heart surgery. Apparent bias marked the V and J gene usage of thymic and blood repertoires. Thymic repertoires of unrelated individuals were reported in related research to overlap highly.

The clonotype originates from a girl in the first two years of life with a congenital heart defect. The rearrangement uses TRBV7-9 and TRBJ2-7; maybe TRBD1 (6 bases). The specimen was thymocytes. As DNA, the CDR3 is TGTGCCAGCAGCTTCTTGGACAGCCACTACGAGCAGTACTTC. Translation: CASSFLDSHYEQYF.